One sample yielded the 23 T cell receptor beta chains listed below, sequenced in a study of blood T cell repertoires in COVID-19. Here immunoSEQ multiplex PCR was the method, and the copy in TCRdb shows in-frame clones only, minus some. The table includes about 15,000 clones, approximately 83% detected once. Specimen: peripheral blood. Receptor source: a human donor in a cohort sampled during active COVID-19.

The V gene is TRBV5-1, the J gene TRBJ2-1, with 10 nucleotides matching TRBD1. V lost 3 bases to trimming and J lost 4 bases; unmatched junction nucleotides: 4. This CDR3 region has 15 residues. Germline assignment: CDR1 SGHRS and CDR2 YFSETQ. This CDR3 is CASSWTGGRYNEQFF. CDR3 DNA sequence: TGCGCCAGCAGCTGGACAGGGGGGAGGTACAATGAGCAGTTCTTC.

V and J are TRBV5-5 and TRBJ1-1, with D perhaps TRBD1 (5 bases). Germline values: CDR1 SGHKS, CDR2 YYEKEE (reference sequence). The V and J ends lost 0 bases and 7 bases respectively, with 13 bases between them. The length of the CDR3 is 14 residues. CDR3 sequence: CASSLVAGLLEAFF. For the CDR3, the DNA is TGTGCCAGCAGCTTGGTGGCAGGGCTTCTTGAAGCTTTCTTT.

J is TRBJ2-2 and V is TRBV7-9, with D perhaps matching TRBD1 (6 bases). Germline V gene data show CDR1 as SEHNR and CDR2 as FQNEAQ (reference sequence). Trimming cost V 6 bases and J 8 bases, with 13 bases left between them. CDR3 length: 13 amino acids. The CDR3 DNA sequence: TGTGCCAGCAGACAATACAGGGAGGGGGAGCTGTTTTTT. It is translated as CASRQYREGELFF.

The chain joins TRBV5-8 to TRBJ2-3, with no clear D. The CDR3 has 14 residues. V was shortened by 3 bases and J by 6 bases, with 14 bases between the two germline ends. Germline CDR1 is SGHTS and CDR2 is YDEGEE. CDR3 in amino acids: CASSSRHWVDTQYF. The CDR3 coding sequence is TGTGCCAGCAGCTCACGACACTGGGTGGATACGCAGTATTTT.

This clone was detected once. The genes are TRBV7-2 and TRBJ2-7, with 9 bases that match TRBD2. CDR1 and CDR2 (germline): SGHTA, FQGNSA. This CDR3 contains 15 residues. V lost 1 base and J lost 6; bases outside the gene matches: 7. The CDR3 protein is CASSLVSLAGSEQYF. The CDR3 coding sequence is TGTGCCAGCAGCTTAGTGTCTCTAGCGGGGAGCGAGCAGTACTTC.

This chain joins TRBV19 and TRBJ1-4; D is perhaps TRBD1 (6 bases). Germline CDR1 LNHDA, CDR2 SQIVND (reference sequence). The CDR3 has 12 residues. Trimming removed 6 bases from V and 11 bases from J, with 13 bases in between. The CDR3 here is CASRPFRGKLFF. The CDR3 DNA follows: TGTGCCAGTAGGCCATTTAGGGGGAAACTGTTTTTT.

The rearrangement joins TRBV7-9 to TRBJ2-2, with 8 bases that match TRBD1. The germline CDR1 and CDR2 sequences are SEHNR and FQNEAQ (reference sequence). Trimming at V came to 4 bases and at J to 4 bases, leaving 5 bases not matched to a gene. The CDR3 contains 15 residues. In DNA form, the CDR3 reads TGTGCCAGCAGCTCCCGAGACAGGGGCACCGGGGAGCTGTTTTTT. Translated: CASSSRDRGTGELFF.

This chain uses TRBV6-6 with TRBJ2-2; possible D gene TRBD1, 6 bases. This CDR3 has 14 residues. CDR1 is MNHNY and CDR2 is SVGAGI in the germline V gene (reference sequence). With 4 bases removed from V and 2 bases from J, the gap between germline ends came to 8 bases. CDR3 sequence reads: CASSSGTNTGELFF. CDR3 coding DNA: TGTGCCAGCAGTTCCGGGACAAACACCGGGGAGCTGTTTTTT.

The chain has TRBV4-3 and TRBJ2-3; D possibly corresponds to TRBD2 (5 bases). This CDR3 has 16 amino acids. V lost 0 bases, J lost 2 bases, and 12 bases lay in between. Germline V gene data show CDR1 as LGHNA and CDR2 as YSLEER. The chain's CDR3 is CASSQEFSGPTDTQYF. CDR3 coding DNA: TGCGCCAGCAGCCAAGAGTTCAGCGGACCCACAGATACGCAGTATTTT.

The chain couples TRBV29-1 to TRBJ2-1, with 10 bases matching TRBD2. With V trimmed by 1 base and J by 8 bases, 14 bases remained unmatched. This CDR3 spans 17 amino acids. Germline-derived CDR1 and CDR2 are SQVTM and ANQGSEA. DNA of the CDR3: TGCAGCGTTGAAGTAGGACTTGAGCGGGGGGGAAGGGATGAGCAGTTCTTC. This gives the protein CSVEVGLERGGRDEQFF.

The rearrangement joins TRBV7-9 to TRBJ2-2, with a possible D match to TRBD2 (5 bases). V shed 5 bases and J shed 5 bases, with 24 bases lying between them. CDR1 is SEHNR, CDR2 FQNEAQ, per germline (reference sequence). The CDR3 contains 18 residues. As DNA, the CDR3 is TGTGCCAGCAGCCTTTCCGGGGTCGGTTATTTCGCAACCGGGGAGCTGTTTTTT. The encoded protein is CASSLSGVGYFATGELFF.

The chain employs TRBV6-2 or TRBV6-3 and TRBJ1-2, with D unclear. This CDR3 is built from 15 residues. The germline V gene has CDR1 MNHEY and CDR2 SVGEGT. Trimming pared 5 bases from V and 6 bases from J, leaving 19 bases between. The CDR3 coding sequence is TGTGCCAGCAGTCACCCCTGGGAGGGCTCACATGGCTACACCTTC. Encoded protein: CASSHPWEGSHGYTF.

The chain links TRBV7-8 to TRBJ1-3; 8 bases are a match to TRBD1. This CDR3 comprises 15 residues. Germline CDR1 and CDR2: SGHVS and FQNEAQ. Trimming at V came to 2 bases and at J to 4 bases, leaving 4 bases not matched to a gene. CDR3 protein: CASSLNGQGGNTIYF. The CDR3 DNA reads TGTGCCAGCAGCTTAAACGGACAGGGAGGAAACACCATATATTTT.

The V call is TRBV5-1, the J call TRBJ1-2; no firm D call. Germline CDR1 and CDR2: SGHRS and YFSETQ. The V end was cut by 7 bases, the J end by 6 bases, with 16 bases between. The CDR3 has 13 residues. This CDR3 is CASGTTSGDGYTF. The DNA of the CDR3 is TGCGCCAGCGGAACGACGTCCGGGGATGGCTACACCTTC.

This clone was picked up one time. J is TRBJ1-2 and V is TRBV5-1, with 7 bases that match TRBD1. The CDR3 runs 14 residues. Germline trimming cut 4 bases from V and 3 bases from J; bases unmatched to any gene: 6. Germline V gene data show CDR1 as SGHRS and CDR2 as YFSETQ. The CDR3 coding sequence is TGCGCCAGCAGCCCCGAAGGGGGCGACTATGGCTACACCTTC. Translating gives CASSPEGGDYGYTF. The complete variable domain, with remaining parts taken from reference TRBV5-1 and TRBJ1-2, reads KAGVTQTPRYLIKTRGQQVTLSCSPISGHRSVSWYQQTPGQGLQFLFEYFSETQRNKGNFPGRFSGRQFSNSRSEMNVSTLELGDSALYLCASSPEGGDYGYTFGSGTRLTVV.

The gene calls are TRBV5-1 and TRBJ1-2; unclear D gene. This CDR3 is built from 13 residues. Trimming removed 1 base at V and 6 bases at J, with 10 bases between. Germline V gives CDR1 SGHRS, CDR2 YFSETQ. The CDR3 loop reads CASSLSGENGYTF. The CDR3 region has the DNA TGCGCCAGCAGCTTGAGTGGGGAGAATGGCTACACCTTC.

The CDR3 here is CASSLFGQMNTEAFF. The CDR3 bases are TGTGCCAGCAGCTTATTTGGGCAGATGAACACTGAAGCTTTCTTT. The V call is TRBV11-2, the J call TRBJ1-1; unclear D gene. Trimming stripped 2 bases from V and 0 bases from J, with 10 bases between. This CDR3 region has 15 residues. CDR1 is SGHAT and CDR2 is FQNNGV in the germline V gene.

CDR3 DNA sequence: TGTGCCAGCAGCTTATGGGGGGAGAACACTGAAGCTTTCTTT. It translates to CASSLWGENTEAFF. This sequence joins TRBV11-2 and TRBJ1-1; the D gene is possibly TRBD1 (5 bases). The CDR3 contains 14 residues. Trimming cost V 2 bases and J 1 base, with 8 bases left between them. Germline-derived CDR1 and CDR2 are SGHAT and FQNNGV.

The chain is built from TRBV4-1 and TRBJ1-4, with D perhaps matching TRBD1 (6 bases). Trimming took 2 bases from V and 8 from J, leaving 12 bases between them. From germline, CDR1 is MGHRA and CDR2 YSYEKL. This CDR3 has 14 amino acids. The CDR3 reads CASSQTGIGEKLFF. The CDR3 DNA sequence: TGCGCCAGCAGCCAAACAGGGATAGGAGAAAAACTGTTTTTT.

Only one count was recorded for this clone. The chain couples TRBV6-5 to TRBJ1-2; no clear D. In germline, CDR1 is MNHEY, CDR2 SVGAGI. This CDR3 region has 12 residues. The V end was cut by 5 bases, the J end by 5 bases, with 9 bases between. The CDR3 loop is CASSPFPYGYTF. CDR3 sequence (DNA): TGTGCCAGCAGTCCTTTTCCTTATGGCTACACCTTC.

The CDR3 loop reads CASSPRQGSSYEQYF. The CDR3 DNA reads TGTGCCAGCAGCCCGAGACAGGGGAGCTCCTACGAGCAGTACTTC. The rearrangement links TRBV5-5 to TRBJ2-7; 8 bases are shared with TRBD1. This CDR3 is 15 amino acids long. V trimming: 4 bases; J trimming: 0 bases; junction bases outside the gene matches: 6. Germline values: CDR1 SGHKS, CDR2 YYEKEE (reference sequence). Variable domain in full (rest from reference TRBV5-5 and TRBJ2-7): DAGVTQSPTHLIKTRGQQVTLRCSPISGHKSVSWYQQVLGQGPQFIFQYYEKEERGRGNFPDRFSARQFPNYSSELNVNALLLGDSALYLCASSPRQGSSYEQYFGPGTRLTVT.

The chain has TRBV19 and TRBJ1-3; D gene ambiguous. This CDR3 has 15 amino acids. V shed 1 base and J shed 2 bases, with 9 bases lying between them. Germline V gene data show CDR1 as LNHDA and CDR2 as SQIVND (reference sequence). CDR3 loop: CASSIVGTAGNTIYF. In DNA form, the CDR3 reads TGTGCCAGTAGTATAGTTGGAACAGCTGGAAACACCATATATTTT.

The genes are TRBV24-1 and TRBJ2-5, with 10 bases identical to TRBD2. The V gene end was trimmed by 6 bases and the J gene end by 5 bases; junction bases not matched to a gene: 2. The CDR3 consists of 13 residues. The germline V gene has CDR1 KGHDR and CDR2 SFDVKD. This CDR3 is CATSLAGDETQYF. Written as DNA, the CDR3 is TGTGCCACCAGTCTAGCGGGGGATGAGACCCAGTACTTC.